The 16 T cell receptor beta chains given below trace back to one sample, sequenced in a study of blood T cell repertoires in COVID-19. The protocol was immunoSEQ multiplex PCR, while the TCRdb copy is restricted to in-frame clones and leaves out a portion. The sample lists roughly 60,000 clones; around 86% were seen once. Source material: peripheral blood. The receptors stem from a woman aged 80 or over with acute or convalescent COVID-19.

The chain joins TRBV2 to TRBJ2-7, with D perhaps matching TRBD1 (6 bases). In germline, CDR1 is SNHLY, CDR2 FYNNEI. This CDR3 region has 15 residues. V was trimmed by 6 bases and J by 5 bases, leaving 20 bases between them. The CDR3 loop reads CASSSSSTGFDEQYF. The CDR3 region has the DNA TGTGCCAGCAGCTCCTCTAGTACAGGGTTTGACGAGCAGTACTTC.

Here the CDR3 DNA reads TGTGCCAGCAGATCCGGACAGGCACGAAATCAGCCCCAGCATTTT. Translating it yields CASRSGQARNQPQHF. J is TRBJ1-5 and V is TRBV5-5, with 7 positions matching TRBD1. V was pared by 5 bases and J by 4 bases, with 9 bases of the junction left unmatched. This CDR3 is 15 amino acids long. The V gene's germline CDR1 is SGHKS and CDR2 YYEKEE (reference sequence).

The rearrangement links TRBV7-9 to TRBJ1-1; D is unresolved. The V and J ends lost 5 bases and 0 bases respectively, with 7 bases between them. The CDR3 covers 13 residues. Germline assignment: CDR1 SEHNR and CDR2 FQNEAQ (reference sequence). This chain's CDR3 is CASSQAVNTEAFF. In DNA form, the CDR3 reads TGTGCCAGCAGCCAGGCAGTGAACACTGAAGCTTTCTTT.

The chain joins TRBV6-5 to TRBJ2-7; 7 nucleotides match TRBD1. Trimming cost V 2 bases and J 0 bases; bases outside gene matches: 7. The CDR3 is 16 amino acids. CDR1 MNHEY and CDR2 SVGAGI come from the germline V gene. The CDR3 loop reads CASSYGAGTASYEQYF. In nucleotides, the CDR3 is TGTGCCAGCAGTTACGGAGCCGGGACAGCCTCCTACGAGCAGTACTTC.

The CDR3 bases are TGTGCCAGCCGCACTTCGGAAGGGGGACAGGAGACCTACGAGCAGTACTTC. It specifies CASRTSEGGQETYEQYF. V gene TRBV7-2 combines with J gene TRBJ2-7, with 8 bases that match TRBD1. The CDR3 is 17 residues long. V lost 8 bases and J lost 2; bases outside the gene matches: 17. Germline V gene lookup returns CDR1 SGHTA and CDR2 FQGNSA.

The chain has TRBV10-3 and TRBJ2-3, with a tentative D call TRBD2 (5 bases). CDR3 length equals 17 residues. Germline CDR1 reads ENHRY; CDR2 reads SYGVKD. V lost 3 bases and J 0 bases, leaving 16 bases between the germline ends. The CDR3 region is CAISEDSAETSTDTQYF. In DNA, the CDR3 is TGTGCCATCAGTGAAGACTCAGCGGAGACGAGCACAGATACGCAGTATTTT.

The J gene is TRBJ2-7, the V gene TRBV18; 7 positions match TRBD1. CDR1 and CDR2 from the germline V gene are KGHSH and LQKENI. There are 16 residues in the CDR3. V was clipped by 5 bases and J by 1 base; unmatched bases: 11. CDR3 sequence reads: CASSSNRQGRSYEQYF. The CDR3 nucleotides are TGTGCCAGCTCATCAAATCGACAGGGAAGGTCCTACGAGCAGTACTTC.

This clone was counted a few times. The chain couples TRBV7-2 to TRBJ1-4; D is perhaps TRBD1 (6 bases). This CDR3 spans 16 amino acids. The ends were cut back, 2 bases at V and 0 bases at J, with 10 bases in the middle. The V gene's germline CDR1 is SGHTA and CDR2 FQGNSA. The chain's CDR3 is CASSLTGRSTNEKLFF. The DNA for the CDR3 is TGTGCCAGCAGCTTAACAGGGCGATCAACTAATGAAAAACTGTTTTTT.

The chain has TRBV7-9 and TRBJ2-7; 7 positions match TRBD1. This CDR3 is 14 amino acids long. Germline-derived CDR1 and CDR2 are SEHNR and FQNEAQ (reference sequence). With V trimmed by 2 bases and J by 3 bases, 4 bases remained unmatched. This chain's CDR3 is CASSLTGVNYEQYF. The CDR3 DNA reads TGTGCCAGCAGCTTAACAGGGGTAAACTACGAGCAGTACTTC. The full variable domain, rest sourced from reference TRBV7-9 and TRBJ2-7, is DTGVSQNPRHKITKRGQNVTFRCDPISEHNRLYWYRQTLGQGPEFLTYFQNEAQLEKSRLLSDRFSAERPKGSFSTLEIQRTEQGDSAMYLCASSLTGVNYEQYFGPGTRLTVT.

V and J are TRBV7-2 and TRBJ1-6; maybe TRBD1 (5 bases). Looked up from germline, CDR1 is SGHTA and CDR2 is FQGNSA. This CDR3 spans 15 amino acids. V lost 0 bases and J 9 bases, leaving 12 bases between the germline ends. The CDR3 spells CASSLAQGNISPLHF. The CDR3 nucleotides read TGTGCCAGCAGCTTAGCGCAGGGTAACATTTCACCCCTCCACTTT.

CDR3 loop: CSVERQGAYNEQFF. The CDR3 nucleotides read TGCAGCGTTGAAAGACAGGGGGCGTACAATGAGCAGTTCTTC. The gene calls are TRBV29-1 and TRBJ2-1; 10 bases agree with TRBD1. Germline lookup yields CDR1 SQVTM and CDR2 ANQGSEA. Trimming took 2 bases from V and 4 from J; bases not matched to a gene: 2. CDR3 length: 14 amino acids.

The chain is built from TRBV19 and TRBJ2-2; 11 nucleotides agree with TRBD2. Germline CDR1 reads LNHDA; CDR2 reads SQIVND (reference sequence). V lost 4 bases, J lost 6 bases, and 16 bases stayed unmatched. This CDR3 has 19 residues. CDR3: CASSRNVQLAGGTAGELFF. CDR3 nucleotides: TGTGCCAGTAGTAGAAACGTGCAGCTAGCGGGAGGTACCGCCGGGGAGCTGTTTTTT.

V and J are TRBV19 and TRBJ2-7, with TRBD2 matching over 8 bases. J gave up 7 bases and V 3 bases, and 14 bases lay outside the gene matches. Germline V CDR1 and CDR2: LNHDA, SQIVND (reference sequence). The CDR3 loop spans 16 amino acids. The CDR3 reads CASSIFSGTSPLEQYF. The CDR3 DNA is TGTGCCAGTAGTATCTTTAGCGGGACTTCCCCACTAGAGCAGTACTTC.

This clone came up once. This sequence joins TRBV9 and TRBJ2-1; TRBD2 aligns across 14 bases. With 4 bases clipped from V and 5 bases from J, the junction kept 5 bases outside the gene matches. There are 16 residues in the CDR3. CDR1 SGDLS and CDR2 YYNGEE come from the germline V gene. CDR3 DNA: TGTGCCAGCAGCCCGGGACTAGCGGGGGCCAACAATGAGCAGTTCTTC. Protein sequence: CASSPGLAGANNEQFF.

The CDR3 DNA is TGTGCCAGCAAAACAGGAGGGAGCTCCTACGAGCAGTACTTC. Residues: CASKTGGSSYEQYF. The chain combines TRBV28 with TRBJ2-7; perhaps TRBD2 as D (6 bases). The CDR3 runs to 14 residues. V dropped 7 bases and J dropped 0 bases, with 13 bases sitting between them. Germline CDR1 reads MDHEN; CDR2 reads SYDVKM.

CDR3 nucleotide sequence: TGTGCCAGCAGCGTAGCAGGGGCGACTACGAACTATGGCTACACCTTC. It encodes CASSVAGATTNYGYTF. The rearrangement uses TRBV9 and TRBJ1-2, with TRBD1 as a possible D gene (6 bases). The CDR3 length is 16 residues. In germline, CDR1 is SGDLS, CDR2 YYNGEE. Trimming removed 0 bases from V and 2 bases from J, with 14 bases in between. Drawing the rest from reference TRBV9 and TRBJ1-2, the complete variable domain is DSGVTQTPKHLITATGQRVTLRCSPRSGDLSVYWYQQSLDQGLQFLIQYYNGEERAKGNILERFSAQQFPDLHSELNLSSLELGDSALYFCASSVAGATTNYGYTFGSGTRLTVV.